This T cell receptor beta chain was captured in a study of OX40 agonist ivuxolimab in advanced cancers. Whole-study results and caveats: CD4+ T cells averaged fewer expanded clones than CD8+ T cells.

About this clone itself: The target antigen is unknown.

The timepoints at which blood was sampled were baseline, cycle 4 day 1, and cycle 7 day 1. The CDR3 totals 14 residues. The germline gives CDR1 SGHVS, CDR2 FQNEAQ. Germline trimming cut 5 bases from V and 4 bases from J; bases unmatched to any gene: 7. Data came from immunoSEQ multiplex PCR; TCRdb stores just in-frame clones and leaves some out. The sample lists tens of thousands of clones, roughly 90% occurring once. This chain connects TRBV7-8 to TRBJ1-1; TRBD1 agrees at 7 bases. This clonotype was obtained from an adult with an advanced solid tumor such as melanoma, head and neck, liver or kidney cancer. The source was CD4+ or CD8+ T cells sorted from blood, collected in a trial of the OX40 agonist ivuxolimab. The chain's CDR3 is CASSPRQGATEAFF. The DNA for the CDR3 is TGTGCCAGCAGCCCCAGACAGGGAGCCACTGAAGCTTTCTTT.